This T cell receptor beta chain was identified in a study of breast tumors, draining lymph nodes, adjacent tissues (dated by TCRdb to about 2016). Regarding the study in general: TCR beta repertoires were compared across tumor, adjacent nontumor tissue and axillary lymph nodes obtained from breast cancer patients. The study was designed to assess the relationships and possible T-cell exchange between tumor, surrounding tissue and draining lymph node repertoires in human breast cancer.

In its sample, this clonotype was seen many times. Which antigen it targets is not known. No much larger clone is present one base from it, and per-base qualities are unavailable. Paper-wide results and their limitations: Rather than being directly demonstrated, the conclusion that tumor T cells originate in lymph nodes was presented as consistent with a hypothesis. The data were considered consistent with most tumor T cells being derived from the lymph node and subsequently expanding within tumor tissue. Tumor and nontumor tissue repertoires were found to be significantly more similar in luminal-like than in basal-like breast cancer. Tumor T-cell repertoires showed less diversity than lymph node repertoires and more diversity than nontumor tissue repertoires, and tumor T-cell repertoires showed preferential V and J gene usage.

The CDR3 runs 14 amino acids, cysteine and phenylalanine included. Only the CDR3 DNA is retained, 42 bases long and in frame from the first base. V is pruned by 2 bases and J by 2 bases, leaving 3 bases of the junction without a gene match. Sequences MNHEY (CDR1) and SVGEGT (CDR2) are obtained from the germline V gene. The axillary draining lymph nodes of breast cancer patients were the source of the lymph node samples. Sequenced on an Illumina HiSeq 2000. Multiplex PCR amplification was used to build the TCR beta chain libraries. The amplified TCR beta chain products were analyzed by high-throughput sequencing. TCRdb reprocessing: public reads trimmed at Q25 with fastp, clones called with MiXCR, in-frame beta chains kept. Merged by CDR3 protein, the rows form single entries marked with the most common genes and DNA. Across this sample there are around 170,000 distinct CDR3 sequences, with around a third seen only once. The top ten constitute 3.5% to 4.5% of the sample.

The chain couples TRBV6-2 or TRBV6-3 to TRBJ2-7, with TRBD2 identical over 7 junction bases. The sample taken for sequencing was axillary lymph node tissue. The clonotype originates from a female donor with breast cancer. Some clones in this sample may be carry-over from other donors' samples. The DNA sequence reads TGTGCCAGCAGTTACCCGGGACTAACCTACGAGCAGTACTTC. This gives the protein CASSYPGLTYEQYF.